This T cell receptor (beta chain) originates from a study of cytomegalovirus exposure and HLA in healthy donors. Study-level results: In vitro confirmation showed three CMV-associated chains to be CMV antigen specific.

Primers included in the PCR were 60 Vbeta and 13 Jbeta primers. Sequencing used immunoSEQ multiplex PCR; TCRdb keeps in-frame clones, though not all of them. The sample consists of under 55,000 clones, about three quarters of them appearing once. At sampling all donors were nominally healthy, likely with unrecorded immune exposures. To note about this clone: Its antigen remains unidentified.

The ends were cut back, 5 bases at V and 4 bases at J, with 23 bases in the middle. From germline, CDR1 is SGHTA and CDR2 FQGNSA. This CDR3 is 17 amino acids long. The rearrangement joins TRBV7-2 to TRBJ1-1; D unclear. The sequenced material came from PBMCs. The TCR was taken from a woman in her thirties in good health and CMV-seronegative. The CDR3, as DNA: TGTGCCAGCAGCCCGTCGACCCCGACATCGGGATCCACTGAAGCTTTCTTT. Residues: CASSPSTPTSGSTEAFF.